This entry describes one T cell receptor beta chain. The table came from immunoSEQ multiplex PCR; TCRdb's copy has only in-frame clones and leaves some out. This table has about 230,000 clones, 83% appearing once. The data derive from a study of blood T cell repertoires in COVID-19. For the study at large: PBMCs, B-cell-depleted T cells, or T cells were the source of the cDNA or gDNA that made up the material.

The CDR3 sequence is 17 residues long. The germline V gene encodes CDR1 SNHLY and CDR2 FYNNEI. V lost 5 bases and J 2 bases, leaving 22 bases between the germline ends. The sample taken for sequencing was peripheral blood. This TCR was recovered from a woman aged 50 to 60 with acute or convalescent COVID-19. The V and J genes are TRBV2 and TRBJ2-7; a possible D gene is TRBD1 (6 bases). CDR3 sequence (DNA): TGTGCCAGCAGTTTCGAGAGACAGGTTAGAAGCCCCTACGAGCAGTACTTC. As protein: CASSFERQVRSPYEQYF.